The clone carrying this T cell receptor (beta chain) was found many times. Antigen unknown. The data stem from a study of T cells in Graves' hyperthyroidism and ophthalmopathy. Study results and caveats: Ophthalmopathy, which appeared later, was predicted by the model a median 6.5 months before onset. In the blood, most expanded thyroid clonotypes above 0.001 appeared as well.

The investigators amplified TCR beta CDR3 regions from RNA transcripts. Initially, a first-round RT-PCR of the TCR CDR3 employed the HTBI primer set. Using its own MiXCR run on the multiplex PCR reads, TCRdb lists one record per CDR3 protein. The sample records about 480,000 distinct CDR3 sequences, roughly 14% being singletons. The V gene's germline CDR1 is SGHNT and CDR2 YENEEA. V was clipped by 2 bases and J by 2 bases, with 12 bases between them. The CDR3 has 15 amino acids. The definition of stable Graves' hyperthyroidism was no ophthalmopathy progression within 18 months. Recently diagnosed hyperthyroidism of less than 2 months' duration affected patients aged 18 to 65.

The chain links TRBV11-3 to TRBJ1-2; D is unclear. The sample taken for sequencing was blood. This TCR derives from a woman aged 18-29 years with Graves' hyperthyroidism. CDR3 region: CASSLYSTANYGYTF. CDR3 coding DNA: TGTGCCAGCAGCTTATACAGTACCGCAAACTATGGCTACACCTTC. Combining the CDR3 with reference TRBV11-3 and TRBJ1-2 gives the whole variable domain EAGVVQSPRYKIIEKKQPVAFWCNPISGHNTLYWYLQNLGQGPELLIRYENEEAVDDSQLPKDRFSAERLKGVDSTLKIQPAELGDSAVYLCASSLYSTANYGYTFGSGTRLTVV.